One sample yielded the 5 T cell receptor beta chains listed below, sequenced in a study of cytomegalovirus exposure and HLA in healthy donors. The PCR ran on 60 Vbeta and 13 Jbeta primers. The method was immunoSEQ multiplex PCR; TCRdb's version includes in-frame clones alone and lacks a portion of them. The sample lists about 95,000 clones; about four fifths were seen once. Sequencing was performed on PBMCs. Source of these receptors: a man aged 30 to 39 in good health and CMV-seropositive.

The chain couples TRBV7-9 to TRBJ2-7; D not resolved. Trimming took 5 bases from V and 6 from J, leaving 11 bases between them. Germline CDR1 SEHNR, CDR2 FQNEAQ (reference sequence). This CDR3 is 12 amino acids long. The CDR3 bases are TGTGCCAGCAGCCGTTTGACGGGCGAGCAGTACTTC. Encoded protein: CASSRLTGEQYF. Full variable domain (outside the CDR3, taken from reference TRBV7-9 and TRBJ2-7): DTGVSQNPRHKITKRGQNVTFRCDPISEHNRLYWYRQTLGQGPEFLTYFQNEAQLEKSRLLSDRFSAERPKGSFSTLEIQRTEQGDSAMYLCASSRLTGEQYFGPGTRLTVT.

The V call is TRBV6-4, the J call TRBJ1-1, with D unclear. Germline CDR1 and CDR2: MRHNA and SNTAGT. Trimming pared 1 base from V and 2 bases from J, leaving 5 bases between. The CDR3 is 13 amino acids. The chain's CDR3 is CASSDFLNTEAFF. CDR3 DNA: TGTGCCAGCAGTGACTTCCTTAACACTGAAGCTTTCTTT.

About this clone: Additional DNA sequences in this sample encode the identical CDR3. The rearrangement links TRBV10-2 to TRBJ1-1, with 9 bases fitting TRBD1. Germline CDR1 WSHSY, CDR2 SAAADI. The CDR3 totals 16 residues. Trimming removed 3 bases from V and 4 bases from J; junction bases left unmatched: 9. CDR3 bases: TGCGCCAGCAGTGATCTGACAGGGGGTGCTGGCACTGAAGCTTTCTTT. This gives the protein CASSDLTGGAGTEAFF.

The chain couples TRBV28 to TRBJ1-2, with 9 bases lining up with TRBD1. The CDR3 runs 15 residues. J lost 8 bases, V lost 6 bases, and 13 bases had no gene match. The germline CDR1 and CDR2 sequences are MDHEN and SYDVKM. CDR3 bases: TGTGCCAGCAGGCATCCTCCGGGACAGGGTAACGGCTACACCTTC. This encodes CASRHPPGQGNGYTF.

About this clone: The junction departs from germline at one end; a sequencing error may be responsible. This rearrangement joins TRBV7-9 to TRBJ2-7; 8 nucleotides agree with TRBD1. This CDR3 has 15 residues. The V gene's germline CDR1 is SEHNR and CDR2 FQNEAQ (reference sequence). The DNA of the CDR3 is TGTTCCAGCAGCCCCGCCTCGGACAGGGCCTACGAGCAGTACTTC. Protein product: CSSSPASDRAYEQYF.